The clone carrying this TCR beta chain was observed a few times. The data are from a study of blood T cell repertoires in COVID-19. Study overall: There were acute and convalescent COVID-19 samples, and they came from the United States, Italy and Spain.

Per the authors' pipeline: Reference gene primer amplification gave estimated nucleated cell counts. The data were produced by immunoSEQ multiplex PCR, yet TCRdb's version contains in-frame clones alone and is incomplete. The D gene and trimming were derived from the DNA, and the V and J assignments and clone size from that table. This sample has roughly 280,000 clones, with around 87% found just once. CDR1 is GTSNPN, CDR2 SVGIG, per germline (reference sequence). The germline V and J ends were trimmed by 0 bases and 8 bases, with 13 bases remaining between them. The CDR3 totals 14 residues. The J gene is TRBJ1-4, the V gene TRBV30; maybe TRBD1 (6 bases). The sequenced sample consisted of peripheral blood. The sequence came from an older woman with COVID-19, enrolled during active disease. CDR3 nucleotide sequence: TGTGCCTGGAGTGTCAGGGGCCCTGGGGAAAAACTGTTTTTT. Its translation: CAWSVRGPGEKLFF.